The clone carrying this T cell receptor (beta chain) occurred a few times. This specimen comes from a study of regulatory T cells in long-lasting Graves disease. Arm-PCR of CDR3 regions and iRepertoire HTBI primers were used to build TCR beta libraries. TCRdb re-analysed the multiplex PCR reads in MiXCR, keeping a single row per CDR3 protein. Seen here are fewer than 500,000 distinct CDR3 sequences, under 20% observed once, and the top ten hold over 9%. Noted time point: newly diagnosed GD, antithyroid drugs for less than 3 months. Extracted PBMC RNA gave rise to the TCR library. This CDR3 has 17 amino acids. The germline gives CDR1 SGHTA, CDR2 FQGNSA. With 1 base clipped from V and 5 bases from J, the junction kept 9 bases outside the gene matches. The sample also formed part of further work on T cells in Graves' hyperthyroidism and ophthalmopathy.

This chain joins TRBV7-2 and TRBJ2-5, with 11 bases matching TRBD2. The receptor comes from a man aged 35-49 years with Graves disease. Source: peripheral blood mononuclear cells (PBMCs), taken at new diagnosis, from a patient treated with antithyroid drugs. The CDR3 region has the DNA TGTGCCAGCAGCTTAGGGTTGGTGCCTAGCGGGAGGGAGACCCAGTACTTC. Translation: CASSLGLVPSGRETQYF.